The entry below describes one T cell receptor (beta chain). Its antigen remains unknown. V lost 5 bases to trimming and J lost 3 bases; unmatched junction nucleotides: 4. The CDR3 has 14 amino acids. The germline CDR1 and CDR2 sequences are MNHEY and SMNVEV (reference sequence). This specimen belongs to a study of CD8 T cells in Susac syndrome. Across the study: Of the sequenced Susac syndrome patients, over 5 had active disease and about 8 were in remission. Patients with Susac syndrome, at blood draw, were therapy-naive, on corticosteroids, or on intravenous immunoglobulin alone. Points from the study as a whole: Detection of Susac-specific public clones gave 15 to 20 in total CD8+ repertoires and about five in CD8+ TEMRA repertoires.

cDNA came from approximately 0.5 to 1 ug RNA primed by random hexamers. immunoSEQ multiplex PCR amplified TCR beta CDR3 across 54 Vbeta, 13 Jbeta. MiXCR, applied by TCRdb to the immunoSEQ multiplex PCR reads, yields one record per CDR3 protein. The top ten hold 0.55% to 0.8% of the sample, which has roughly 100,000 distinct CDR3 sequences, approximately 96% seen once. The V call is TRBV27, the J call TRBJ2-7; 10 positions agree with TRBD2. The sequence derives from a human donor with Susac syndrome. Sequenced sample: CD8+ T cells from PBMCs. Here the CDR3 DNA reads TGTGCCAGCAGTGCCCGACTAGCGGGCTACGAGCAGTACTTC. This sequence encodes CASSARLAGYEQYF.